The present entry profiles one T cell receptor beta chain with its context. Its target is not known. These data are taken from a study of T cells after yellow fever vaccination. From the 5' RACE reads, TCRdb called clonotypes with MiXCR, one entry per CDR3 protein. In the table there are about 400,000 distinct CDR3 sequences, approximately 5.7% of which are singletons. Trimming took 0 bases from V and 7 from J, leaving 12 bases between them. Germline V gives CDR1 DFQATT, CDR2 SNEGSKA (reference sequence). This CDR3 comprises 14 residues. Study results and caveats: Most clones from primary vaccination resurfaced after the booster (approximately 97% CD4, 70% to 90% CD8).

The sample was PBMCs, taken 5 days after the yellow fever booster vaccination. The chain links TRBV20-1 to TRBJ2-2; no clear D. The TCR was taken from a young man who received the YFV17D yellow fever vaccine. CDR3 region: CSARDPWEGGELFF. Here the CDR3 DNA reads TGCAGTGCTAGAGATCCCTGGGAAGGCGGGGAGCTGTTTTTT.